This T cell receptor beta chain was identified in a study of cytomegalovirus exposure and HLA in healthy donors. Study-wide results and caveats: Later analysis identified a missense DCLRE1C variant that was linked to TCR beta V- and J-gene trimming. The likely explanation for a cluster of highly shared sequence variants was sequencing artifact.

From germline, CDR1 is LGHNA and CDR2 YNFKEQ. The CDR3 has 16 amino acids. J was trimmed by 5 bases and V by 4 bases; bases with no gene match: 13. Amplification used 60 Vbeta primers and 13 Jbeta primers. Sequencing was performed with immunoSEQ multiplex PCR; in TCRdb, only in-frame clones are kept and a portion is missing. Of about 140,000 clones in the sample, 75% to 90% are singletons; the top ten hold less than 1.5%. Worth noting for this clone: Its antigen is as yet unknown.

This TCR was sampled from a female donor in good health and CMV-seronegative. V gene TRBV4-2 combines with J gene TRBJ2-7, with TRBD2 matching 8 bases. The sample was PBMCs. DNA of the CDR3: TGTGCCAGCAGCCCGGAGCGGGAGAGTGTTACAGACGAGCAGTACTTC. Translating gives CASSPERESVTDEQYF.